Following are 17 T cell receptor beta chains from one sample sequenced in a study of blood T cell repertoires in COVID-19. Sequencing was performed with immunoSEQ multiplex PCR; in TCRdb, only in-frame clones are kept and a portion is missing. The table has about 160,000 clones, approximately 82% seen once. Sequences were obtained from PBMCs or T cells enriched from blood (not recorded which). The receptors shown here come from a woman between 45 and 60 years old in a cohort exposed to, infected with or recovered from COVID-19 (not recorded which).

The chain employs TRBV5-4 and TRBJ2-1, with a tentative D call TRBD1 (6 bases). V was clipped by 4 bases and J by 0 bases, with 20 bases between them. Germline CDR1 is SGHNT and CDR2 is YYREEE (reference sequence). This CDR3 comprises 18 residues. CDR3 bases: TGTGCCAGCAGCCCAGGGTTTATTGGGGGCTCCTCCTACAATGAGCAGTTCTTC. The encoded protein is CASSPGFIGGSSYNEQFF. Full variable domain (outside the CDR3, taken from reference TRBV5-4 and TRBJ2-1): ETGVTQSPTHLIKTRGQQVTLRCSSQSGHNTVSWYQQALGQGPQFIFQYYREEENGRGNFPPRFSGLQFPNYSSELNVNALELDDSALYLCASSPGFIGGSSYNEQFFGPGTRLTVL.

The rearrangement links TRBV12-3 or TRBV12-4 to TRBJ1-2, with 8 bases matching TRBD1. The CDR3 extends over 13 amino acids. V was clipped by 5 bases and J by 4 bases; unmatched bases: 3. The CDR3 here is CASSPTGGYGYTF. The CDR3 DNA sequence: TGTGCCAGCAGTCCTACAGGGGGCTATGGCTACACCTTC.

The chain combines TRBV19 with TRBJ1-5; D is ambiguous. CDR1 and CDR2 (germline): LNHDA, SQIVND (reference sequence). The CDR3 consists of 15 residues. V lost 5 bases and J 0 bases, leaving 11 bases between the germline ends. CDR3 amino acids: CASSPVGGSNQPQHF. Here the CDR3 DNA reads TGTGCCAGTAGTCCCGTCGGCGGTAGCAATCAGCCCCAGCATTTT.

With respect to this clone: Sequence at one end of the junction differs from germline and may be a read error. This chain joins TRBV28 and TRBJ1-3; D gene uncertain. This CDR3 contains 13 residues. Germline lookup yields CDR1 MDHEN and CDR2 SYDVKM. The CDR3 sequence: CASSRQPGNTIYF. The CDR3 DNA reads TGTGCCAGCAGTCGACAACCTGGGAACACCATATATTTT.

CDR3 DNA: TGTGCCAGCTCACCAAGAGGACAGGGGGCGACTAATGAAAAACTGTTTTTT. Protein: CASSPRGQGATNEKLFF. The chain employs TRBV18 and TRBJ1-4; 11 nucleotides align to TRBD1. Germline values: CDR1 KGHSH, CDR2 LQKENI. Trimming removed 2 bases from V and 2 bases from J; junction bases left unmatched: 4. The CDR3 totals 17 residues.

This chain joins TRBV5-1 and TRBJ1-4, with 7 bases fitting TRBD1. Germline CDR1 is SGHRS and CDR2 is YFSETQ. The length of the CDR3 is 14 residues. J was trimmed by 4 bases and V by 2 bases; bases with no gene match: 2. CDR3: CASSFQGDNEKLFF. The CDR3 DNA reads as TGCGCCAGCAGCTTCCAGGGGGATAATGAAAAACTGTTTTTT.

With respect to this clone: Within the sample, other DNA sequences also encode this same CDR3. This chain uses TRBV5-1 with TRBJ1-1; 8 bases agree with TRBD1. The CDR3 spans 13 residues. The germline V gene encodes CDR1 SGHRS and CDR2 YFSETQ. V was pared by 3 bases and J by 3 bases, with 1 base of the junction left unmatched. CDR3 sequence (DNA): TGCGCCAGCAGCTCACAGGGGGACACTGAAGCTTTCTTT. Its translation: CASSSQGDTEAFF.

The chain is built from TRBV4-3 and TRBJ1-4; 11 nucleotides align to TRBD1. The CDR3 is made up of 16 amino acids. Germline V gives CDR1 LGHNA, CDR2 YSLEER. V was clipped by 4 bases and J by 10 bases; unmatched bases: 11. This CDR3 is CASSPSPGQGGGKLFF. The CDR3 DNA is TGCGCCAGCAGCCCCTCACCGGGACAGGGGGGAGGAAAACTGTTTTTT.

The genes are TRBV19 and TRBJ2-3, with 7 bases lining up with TRBD2. Per the germline V gene, CDR1 is LNHDA and CDR2 is SQIVND (reference sequence). The CDR3 runs to 14 residues. V lost 10 bases, J lost 2 bases, and 9 bases stayed unmatched. The CDR3: CATSPRDYTDTQYF. CDR3 sequence (DNA): TGTGCCACCTCTCCTAGGGACTACACAGATACGCAGTATTTT.

This chain joins TRBV28 and TRBJ2-7; 8 bases match TRBD1. V dropped 6 bases and J dropped 1; count of bases not matched to a gene: 5. CDR1 is MDHEN and CDR2 is SYDVKM in the germline V gene. This CDR3 is built from 14 residues. The DNA of the CDR3 is TGTGCCAGCAGATCACAGGGGGGATCCTACGAGCAGTACTTC. Its protein product is CASRSQGGSYEQYF.

The chain employs TRBV19 and TRBJ1-1; 7 bases fit TRBD1. This CDR3 spans 13 amino acids. Germline CDR1 reads LNHDA; CDR2 reads SQIVND (reference sequence). Trimming took 2 bases from V and 4 from J; bases not matched to a gene: 1. The CDR3 DNA is TGTGCCAGTAGTATAACAGGGGTCACTGAAGCTTTCTTT. Amino acid sequence: CASSITGVTEAFF. The entire variable domain, with the rest obtained from reference TRBV19 and TRBJ1-1, is as follows: DGGITQSPKYLFRKEGQNVTLSCEQNLNHDAMYWYRQDPGQGLRLIYYSQIVNDFQKGDIAEGYSVSREKKESFPLTVTSAQKNPTAFYLCASSITGVTEAFFGQGTRLTVV.

This rearrangement joins TRBV5-1 to TRBJ2-3; D possibly corresponds to TRBD2 (6 bases). The V gene's germline CDR1 is SGHRS and CDR2 YFSETQ. The length of the CDR3 is 17 residues. The V end lost 0 bases, the J end lost 2 bases, and 16 bases lay between the germline ends. CDR3 DNA: TGCGCCAGCAGCTTGGCCGGGATAGCGGAGATCACAGATACGCAGTATTTT. Residues: CASSLAGIAEITDTQYF.

The V call is TRBV6-2 or TRBV6-3, the J call TRBJ1-1; D uncertain. CDR3 size: 16 residues. The V end was cut by 0 bases, the J end by 6 bases, with 17 bases between. The V gene's germline CDR1 is MNHEY and CDR2 SVGEGT. The CDR3 DNA reads as TGTGCCAGCAGTTACTCTTATGGGAGGGTCGTCCCTGAAGCTTTCTTT. As protein: CASSYSYGRVVPEAFF.

The chain uses TRBV4-3 and TRBJ2-2; TRBD1 is a possible D gene (6 bases). Trimming took off 4 bases at V and 2 bases at J, with 8 bases between the two ends. Germline V gene data show CDR1 as LGHNA and CDR2 as YSLEER. The CDR3 extends over 14 amino acids. The CDR3 reads CASSLQGNTGELFF. CDR3 nucleotide sequence: TGCGCCAGCAGCCTACAGGGTAACACCGGGGAGCTGTTTTTT.

The rearrangement joins TRBV3-1 (or the pseudogene TRBV3-2) to TRBJ2-7; 10 bases are a match to TRBD2. CDR3 length equals 15 residues. After removal of 4 bases from V and 6 bases from J, the junction contained 9 bases not matched to a gene. Germline CDR1 LGHDT, CDR2 YNNKEL (reference sequence). In nucleotides, the CDR3 is TGTGCCAGCAGCCCTGATTGGGTAGCGGGAGGCGAGCAGTACTTC. Translation gives CASSPDWVAGGEQYF.

The chain carries TRBV2 and TRBJ2-1, with D unresolved. Germline lookup yields CDR1 SNHLY and CDR2 FYNNEI. The CDR3 runs to 15 residues. The germline V and J ends were trimmed by 1 base and 3 bases, with 10 bases remaining between them. The CDR3 sequence: CASSEDLGGYNEQFF. For the CDR3, the DNA is TGTGCCAGCAGTGAAGACCTCGGCGGCTACAATGAGCAGTTCTTC.

In this sample, this clone turned up once. The chain employs TRBV6-5 and TRBJ1-1; perhaps TRBD1 as D (6 bases). The CDR3 covers 13 residues. The germline CDR1 and CDR2 sequences are MNHEY and SVGAGI. V lost 6 bases to trimming and J lost 1 base, with 9 bases between them. CDR3 DNA sequence: TGTGCCAGCAGGCGGGGGGCGAACACTGAAGCTTTCTTT. This translates into CASRRGANTEAFF.